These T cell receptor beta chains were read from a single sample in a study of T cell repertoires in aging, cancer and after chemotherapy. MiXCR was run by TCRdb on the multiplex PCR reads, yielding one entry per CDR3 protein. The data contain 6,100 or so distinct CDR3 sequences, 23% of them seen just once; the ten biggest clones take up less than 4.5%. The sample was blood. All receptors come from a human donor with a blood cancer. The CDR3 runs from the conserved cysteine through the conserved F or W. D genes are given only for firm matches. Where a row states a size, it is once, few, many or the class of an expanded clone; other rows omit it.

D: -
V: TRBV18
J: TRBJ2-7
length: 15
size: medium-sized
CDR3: CASSPGLPSSYEQYF
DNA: TGTGCCAGCTCACCCGGACTACCGAGCTCCTACGAGCAGTACTTC

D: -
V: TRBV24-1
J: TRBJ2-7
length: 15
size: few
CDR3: CATSDLGGCSYEQYF
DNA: TGTGCCACCAGTGACTTGGGGGGATGCTCCTACGAGCAGTACTTC

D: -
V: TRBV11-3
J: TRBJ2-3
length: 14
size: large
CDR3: CASSPTARTATQYF
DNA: TGTGCCAGCAGCCCCACGGCACGTACAGCTACGCAGTATTTT

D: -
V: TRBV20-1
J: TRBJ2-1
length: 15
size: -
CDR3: CSASKAVSSYNEQFF
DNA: TGCAGTGCCTCCAAGGCGGTGAGCTCCTACAATGAGCAGTTCTTC

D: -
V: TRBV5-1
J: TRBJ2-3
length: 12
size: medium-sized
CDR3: CASSLEADTQYF
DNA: TGCGCCAGCAGCTTGGAGGCAGATACGCAGTATTTT

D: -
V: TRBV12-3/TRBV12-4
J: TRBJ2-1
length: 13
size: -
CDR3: CASSLRSNNEQFF
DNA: TGTGCCAGCAGTTTACGCTCAAACAATGAGCAGTTCTTC

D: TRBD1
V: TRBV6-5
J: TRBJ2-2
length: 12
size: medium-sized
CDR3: CATKQGPGELFF
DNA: TGTGCCACCAAACAGGGGCCCGGGGAGCTGTTTTTT

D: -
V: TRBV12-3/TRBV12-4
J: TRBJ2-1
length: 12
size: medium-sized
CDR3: CASSSQGNEQFF
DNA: TGTGCCAGCAGTTCGCAGGGGAATGAGCAGTTCTTC

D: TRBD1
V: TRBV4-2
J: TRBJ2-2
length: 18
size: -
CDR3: CASSQDQAGGLNTGELFF
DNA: TGTGCCAGCAGCCAAGATCAGGCAGGGGGCCTGAACACCGGGGAGCTGTTTTTT

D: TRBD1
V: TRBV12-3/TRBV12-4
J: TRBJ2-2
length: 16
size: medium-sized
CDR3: CAIPPRGTGGTGELFF
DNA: TGTGCCATCCCCCCTAGGGGGACAGGGGGCACCGGGGAGCTGTTTTTT

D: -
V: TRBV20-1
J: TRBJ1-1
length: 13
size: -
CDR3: CSARDRRDTEAFF
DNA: TGCAGTGCTAGAGATAGGAGGGACACTGAAGCTTTCTTT